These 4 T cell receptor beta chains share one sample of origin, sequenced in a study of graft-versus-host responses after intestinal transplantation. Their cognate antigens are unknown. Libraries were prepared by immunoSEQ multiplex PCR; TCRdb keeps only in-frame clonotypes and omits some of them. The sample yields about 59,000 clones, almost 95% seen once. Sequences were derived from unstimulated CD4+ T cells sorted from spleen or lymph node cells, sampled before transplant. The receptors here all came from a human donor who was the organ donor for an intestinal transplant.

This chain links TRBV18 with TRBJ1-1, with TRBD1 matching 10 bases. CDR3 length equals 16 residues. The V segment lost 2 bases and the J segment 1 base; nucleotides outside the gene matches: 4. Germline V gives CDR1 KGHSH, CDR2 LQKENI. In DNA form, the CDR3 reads TGTGCCAGCTCACCATGGGACAGGGGAACGAACACTGAAGCTTTCTTT. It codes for CASSPWDRGTNTEAFF.

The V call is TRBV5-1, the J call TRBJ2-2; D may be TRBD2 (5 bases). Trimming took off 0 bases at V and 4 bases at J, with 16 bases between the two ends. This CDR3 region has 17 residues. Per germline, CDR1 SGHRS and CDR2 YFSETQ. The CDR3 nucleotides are TGCGCCAGCAGCTTGGAGTATATCGGGGTGGTCACCGGGGAGCTGTTTTTT. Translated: CASSLEYIGVVTGELFF.

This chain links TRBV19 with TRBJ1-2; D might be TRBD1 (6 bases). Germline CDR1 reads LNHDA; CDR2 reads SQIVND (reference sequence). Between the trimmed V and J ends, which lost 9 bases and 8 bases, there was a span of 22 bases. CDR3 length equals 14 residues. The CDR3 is CASRTGALRGGYTF. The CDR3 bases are TGTGCCAGCAGAACGGGGGCCCTTCGAGGGGGCTACACCTTC.

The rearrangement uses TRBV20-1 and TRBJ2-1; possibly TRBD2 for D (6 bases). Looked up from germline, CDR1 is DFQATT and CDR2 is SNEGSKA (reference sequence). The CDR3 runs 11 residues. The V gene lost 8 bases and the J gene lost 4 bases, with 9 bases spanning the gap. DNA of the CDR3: TGCAGTCCGGGACTTTACAATGAGCAGTTCTTC. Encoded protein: CSPGLYNEQFF.